This TCR beta chain is from a study of blood T cell repertoires in COVID-19 (dated by TCRdb to about 2020). Turning to the overall study: The collaborator samples originated in the United States, Italy and Spain and spanned the acute and convalescent phases of COVID-19. The repertoires were released in a freely available public database intended as a resource for research on the immune response to SARS-CoV-2. Subjects who had been exposed to COVID-19, were actively infected with it, or had recovered from it provided the deeply sampled blood TCRbeta repertoires that made up the dataset. A de-identified subject ID, COVID-19 status, age in years and sex were almost always included in the sample metadata. The prospective study material was composed of cDNA or gDNA derived from T cells, B-cell-depleted T cells, or PBMCs. Where available, HLA class I and class II types were taken from metadata supplied by the sample provider and were not determined by assay-based typing. Samples were obtained from the ongoing ImmuneRACE study (first 160 participants) and from some 1,200 subjects provided by 6 global collaborators.

Trimming removed 0 bases from V and 8 bases from J; the gene matches leave 12 bases unexplained. CDR1 and CDR2 are read off the germline V gene (reference sequence) as SGHNT and YYREEE. Reading from cysteine to phenylalanine, the CDR3 counts 17 amino acids. The kept DNA is CDR3 alone, 51 bases in frame from the first base. Worth noting for this clone: Its antigen has not been determined. Base quality data are lacking; no much larger clone is found one base away.

Collaborating institutions collected whole blood in K2EDTA tubes following their own protocols. For TCRbeta analysis, collaborators shipped samples in one of three forms: frozen whole blood, isolated PBMCs, or DNA extracted from either of those sample types. TCRbeta CDR3 regions were amplified from genomic DNA using the immunoSEQ Assay, a bias-controlled multiplex PCR. On the authors' methods: The number of nucleated cells in each sample was estimated from the amplification of reference gene primers within the assay. To quantify the absolute abundance of each unique TCRbeta CDR3 rearrangement, sequence reads were collapsed and filtered. Productive Simpson clonality was computed per sample as the square root of Simpson's diversity index over productive rearrangements. The table was pulled from immuneACCESS by TCRdb, which kept in-frame rearrangements only. Such tables lose some clones; where checked, under half of the loss comes from unresolved V genes, and the rest has no known cause. For V, J and clone size, that table is used; D and trimming come from the DNA. The sample table records 140,000 to 150,000 clones; 80% to 90% of these occur just once. Less than 4% of the sample rests with the top ten.

The research as a whole found: The amount of clinical and demographic metadata varied by source and participant and was provided uncurated.

Sequencing was carried out using peripheral blood. This sequence was found in a woman aged 60-75 years with active COVID-19. The rearranged segments are TRBV5-4 and TRBJ2-1; 9 middle bases align to TRBD2. CDR3 reads: CASSLGIAGAHLDEQFF. The nucleotides read TGTGCCAGCAGCTTGGGAATAGCGGGAGCCCATTTGGATGAGCAGTTCTTC.